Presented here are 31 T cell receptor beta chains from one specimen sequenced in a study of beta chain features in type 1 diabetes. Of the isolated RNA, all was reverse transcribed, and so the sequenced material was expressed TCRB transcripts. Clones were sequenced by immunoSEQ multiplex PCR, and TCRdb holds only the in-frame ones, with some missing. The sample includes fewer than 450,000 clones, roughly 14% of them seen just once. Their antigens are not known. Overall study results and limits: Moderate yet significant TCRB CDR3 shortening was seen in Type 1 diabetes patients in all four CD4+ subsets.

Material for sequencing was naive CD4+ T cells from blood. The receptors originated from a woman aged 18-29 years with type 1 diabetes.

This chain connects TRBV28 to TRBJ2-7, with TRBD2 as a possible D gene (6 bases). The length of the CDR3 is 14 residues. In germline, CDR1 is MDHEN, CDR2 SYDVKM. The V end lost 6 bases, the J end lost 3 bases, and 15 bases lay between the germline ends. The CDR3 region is CASSRLELHYEQYF. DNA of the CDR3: TGTGCCAGCAGCAGACTAGAGTTACACTACGAGCAGTACTTC.

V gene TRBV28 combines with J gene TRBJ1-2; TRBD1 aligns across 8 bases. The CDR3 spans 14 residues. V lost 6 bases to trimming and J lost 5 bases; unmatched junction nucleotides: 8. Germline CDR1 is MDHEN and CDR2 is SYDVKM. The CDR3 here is CASSTPGQVYGYTF. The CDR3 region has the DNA TGTGCCAGCAGCACCCCGGGACAGGTTTATGGCTACACCTTC.

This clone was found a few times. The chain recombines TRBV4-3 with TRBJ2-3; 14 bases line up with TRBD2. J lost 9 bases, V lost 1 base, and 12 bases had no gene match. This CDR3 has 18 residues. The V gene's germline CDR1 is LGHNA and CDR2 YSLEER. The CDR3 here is CASSQAGTSGSNKGTQYF. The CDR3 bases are TGCGCCAGCAGCCAAGCGGGGACTAGCGGGAGTAATAAGGGGACGCAGTATTTT.

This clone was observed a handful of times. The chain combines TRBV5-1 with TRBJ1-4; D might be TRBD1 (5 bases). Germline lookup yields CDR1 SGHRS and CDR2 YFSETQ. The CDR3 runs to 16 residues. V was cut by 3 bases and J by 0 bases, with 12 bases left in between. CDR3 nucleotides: TGCGCCAGCAGCTACCAGGGCATGGCAACTAATGAAAAACTGTTTTTT. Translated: CASSYQGMATNEKLFF.

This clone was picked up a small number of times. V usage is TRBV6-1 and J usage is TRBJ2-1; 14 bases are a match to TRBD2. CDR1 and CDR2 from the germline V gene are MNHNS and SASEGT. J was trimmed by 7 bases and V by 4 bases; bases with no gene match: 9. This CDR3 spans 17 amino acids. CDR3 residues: CASSVGTSGSKENEQFF. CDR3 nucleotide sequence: TGTGCCAGCAGTGTGGGGACTAGCGGGAGTAAGGAAAATGAGCAGTTCTTC.

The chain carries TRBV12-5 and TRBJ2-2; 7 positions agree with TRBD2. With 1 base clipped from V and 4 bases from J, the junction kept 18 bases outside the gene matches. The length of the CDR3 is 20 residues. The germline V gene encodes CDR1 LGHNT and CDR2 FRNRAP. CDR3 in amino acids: CASGLALKTGAGVATGELFF. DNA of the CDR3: TGTGCTAGTGGTTTGGCCCTCAAGACCGGGGCGGGAGTGGCCACCGGGGAGCTGTTTTTT.

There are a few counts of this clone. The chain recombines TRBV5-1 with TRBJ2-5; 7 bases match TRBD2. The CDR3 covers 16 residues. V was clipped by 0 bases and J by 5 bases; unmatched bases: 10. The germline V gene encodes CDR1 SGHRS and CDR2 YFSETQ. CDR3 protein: CASSLGRTGGGETQYF. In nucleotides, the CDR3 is TGCGCCAGCAGCTTGGGCAGGACGGGGGGAGGCGAGACCCAGTACTTC.

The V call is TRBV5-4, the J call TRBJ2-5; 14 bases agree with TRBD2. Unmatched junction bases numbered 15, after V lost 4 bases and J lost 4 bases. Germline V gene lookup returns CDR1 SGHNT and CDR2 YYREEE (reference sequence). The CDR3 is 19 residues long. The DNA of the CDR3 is TGTGCCAGCAGCCACGTATTCTCGGGACTAGCGGGAGAGGCAGAGACCCAGTACTTC. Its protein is CASSHVFSGLAGEAETQYF.

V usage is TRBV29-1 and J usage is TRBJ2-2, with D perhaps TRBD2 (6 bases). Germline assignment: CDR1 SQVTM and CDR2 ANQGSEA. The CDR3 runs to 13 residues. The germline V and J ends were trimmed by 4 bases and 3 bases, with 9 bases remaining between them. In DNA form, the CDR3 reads TGCAGCGTTGCGGGACTTTACACCGGGGAGCTGTTTTTT. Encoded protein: CSVAGLYTGELFF.

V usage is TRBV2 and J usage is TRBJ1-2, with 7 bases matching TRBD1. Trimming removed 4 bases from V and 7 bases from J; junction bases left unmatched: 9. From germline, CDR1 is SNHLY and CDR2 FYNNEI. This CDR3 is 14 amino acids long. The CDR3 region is CASSASPGGSGYTF. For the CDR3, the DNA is TGTGCCAGCAGTGCAAGCCCAGGGGGAAGTGGCTACACCTTC.

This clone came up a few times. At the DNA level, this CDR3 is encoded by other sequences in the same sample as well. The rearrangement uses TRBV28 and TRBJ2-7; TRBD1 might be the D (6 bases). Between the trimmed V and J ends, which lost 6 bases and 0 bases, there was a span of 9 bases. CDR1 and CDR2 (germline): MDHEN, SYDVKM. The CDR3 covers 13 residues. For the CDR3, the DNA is TGTGCCAGCAGCCTGGACAGCTCCTACGAGCAGTACTTC. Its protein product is CASSLDSSYEQYF.

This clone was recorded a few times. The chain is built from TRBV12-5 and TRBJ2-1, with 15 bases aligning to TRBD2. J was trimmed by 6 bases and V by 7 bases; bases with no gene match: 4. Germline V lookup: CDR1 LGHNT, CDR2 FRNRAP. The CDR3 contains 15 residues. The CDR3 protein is CASAGTSGRRNEQFF. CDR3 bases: TGTGCTAGTGCCGGGACTAGCGGGAGGCGCAATGAGCAGTTCTTC. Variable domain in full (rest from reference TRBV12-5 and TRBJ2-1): DARVTQTPRHKVTEMGQEVTMRCQPILGHNTVFWYRQTMMQGLELLAYFRNRAPLDDSGMPKDRFSAEMPDATLATLKIQPSEPRDSAVYFCASAGTSGRRNEQFFGPGTRLTVL.

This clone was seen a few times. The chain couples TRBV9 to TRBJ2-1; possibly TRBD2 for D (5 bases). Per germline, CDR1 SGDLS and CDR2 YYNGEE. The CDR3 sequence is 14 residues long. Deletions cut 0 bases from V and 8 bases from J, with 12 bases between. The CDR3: CASSVGVLGDEQFF. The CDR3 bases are TGTGCCAGCAGCGTAGGGGTACTCGGGGATGAGCAGTTCTTC. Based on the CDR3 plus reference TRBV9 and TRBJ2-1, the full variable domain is DSGVTQTPKHLITATGQRVTLRCSPRSGDLSVYWYQQSLDQGLQFLIQYYNGEERAKGNILERFSAQQFPDLHSELNLSSLELGDSALYFCASSVGVLGDEQFFGPGTRLTVL.

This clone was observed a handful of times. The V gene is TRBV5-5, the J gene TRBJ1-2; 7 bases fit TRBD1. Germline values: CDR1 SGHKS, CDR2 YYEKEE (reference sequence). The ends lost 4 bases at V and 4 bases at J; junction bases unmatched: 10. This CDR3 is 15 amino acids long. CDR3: CASSVSEGAGYGYTF. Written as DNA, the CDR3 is TGTGCCAGCAGCGTGTCAGAGGGGGCTGGCTATGGCTACACCTTC.

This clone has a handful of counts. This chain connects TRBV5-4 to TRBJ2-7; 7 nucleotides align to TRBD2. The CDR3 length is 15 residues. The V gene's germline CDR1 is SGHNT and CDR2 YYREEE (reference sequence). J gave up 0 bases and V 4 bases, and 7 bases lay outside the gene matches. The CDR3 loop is CASSLVGGGSYEQYF. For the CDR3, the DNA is TGTGCCAGCAGCCTTGTGGGCGGGGGCTCCTACGAGCAGTACTTC.

The CDR3 bases are TGTGCCAGCAGCCGTAGGGGACAGGGTACAGATACGCAGTATTTT. Protein: CASSRRGQGTDTQYF. This rearrangement joins TRBV5-4 to TRBJ2-3; 9 bases fit TRBD1. With 4 bases clipped from V and 3 bases from J, the junction kept 6 bases outside the gene matches. Germline V gene lookup returns CDR1 SGHNT and CDR2 YYREEE (reference sequence). The CDR3 length is 15 residues. Variable domain in full (rest from reference TRBV5-4 and TRBJ2-3): ETGVTQSPTHLIKTRGQQVTLRCSSQSGHNTVSWYQQALGQGPQFIFQYYREEENGRGNFPPRFSGLQFPNYSSELNVNALELDDSALYLCASSRRGQGTDTQYFGPGTRLTVL.

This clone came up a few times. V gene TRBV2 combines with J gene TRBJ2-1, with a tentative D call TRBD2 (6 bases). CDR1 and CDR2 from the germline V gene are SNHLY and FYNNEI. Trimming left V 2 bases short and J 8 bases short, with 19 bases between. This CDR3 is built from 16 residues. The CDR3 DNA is TGTGCCAGCAGTGAAAAGGGACCCTTATCTAGCGATGAGCAGTTCTTC. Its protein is CASSEKGPLSSDEQFF.

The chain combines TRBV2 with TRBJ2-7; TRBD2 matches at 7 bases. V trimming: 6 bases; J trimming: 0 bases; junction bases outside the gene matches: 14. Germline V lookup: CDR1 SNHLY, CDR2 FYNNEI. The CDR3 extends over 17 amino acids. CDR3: CASRRGNLAESSYEQYF. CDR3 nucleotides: TGTGCCAGCAGACGGGGGAACCTAGCGGAGAGCTCCTACGAGCAGTACTTC.

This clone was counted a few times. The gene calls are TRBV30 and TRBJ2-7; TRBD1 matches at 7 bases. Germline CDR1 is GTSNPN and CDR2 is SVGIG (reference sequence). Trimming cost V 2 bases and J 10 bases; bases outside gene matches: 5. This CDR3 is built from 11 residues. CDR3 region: CAWSTGAPQYF. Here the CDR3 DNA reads TGTGCCTGGAGTACAGGGGCCCCTCAGTACTTC.

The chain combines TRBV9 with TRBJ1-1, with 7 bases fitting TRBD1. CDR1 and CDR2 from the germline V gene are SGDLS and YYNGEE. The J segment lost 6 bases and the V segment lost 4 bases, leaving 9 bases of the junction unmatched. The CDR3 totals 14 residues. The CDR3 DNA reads TGTGCCAGCAGCCCCGAGACAGGGTGGGCTGAAGCTTTCTTT. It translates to CASSPETGWAEAFF.

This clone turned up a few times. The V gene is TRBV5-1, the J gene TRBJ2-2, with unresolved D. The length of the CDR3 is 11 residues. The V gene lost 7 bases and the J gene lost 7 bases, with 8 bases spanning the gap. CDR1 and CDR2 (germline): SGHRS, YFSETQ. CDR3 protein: CASVGGGELFF. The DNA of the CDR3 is TGCGCCAGCGTCGGCGGCGGGGAGCTGTTTTTT.

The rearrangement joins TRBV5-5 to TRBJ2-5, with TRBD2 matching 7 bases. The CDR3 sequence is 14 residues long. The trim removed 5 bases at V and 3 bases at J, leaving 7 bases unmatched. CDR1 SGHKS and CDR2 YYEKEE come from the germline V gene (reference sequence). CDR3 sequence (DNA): TGTGCCAGCAGTTACGGACTAGGAAAAGAGACCCAGTACTTC. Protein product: CASSYGLGKETQYF.

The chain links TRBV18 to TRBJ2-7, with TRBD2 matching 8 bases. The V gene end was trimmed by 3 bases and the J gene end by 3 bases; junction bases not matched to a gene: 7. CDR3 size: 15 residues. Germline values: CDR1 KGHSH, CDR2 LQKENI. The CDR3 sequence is CASSPSGAGFYEQYF. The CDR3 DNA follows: TGTGCCAGCTCACCTAGCGGGGCGGGCTTCTACGAGCAGTACTTC. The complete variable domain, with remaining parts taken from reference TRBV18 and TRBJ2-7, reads NAGVMQNPRHLVRRRGQEARLRCSPMKGHSHVYWYRQLPEEGLKFMVYLQKENIIDESGMPKERFSAEFPKEGPSILRIQQVVRGDSAAYFCASSPSGAGFYEQYFGPGTRLTVT.

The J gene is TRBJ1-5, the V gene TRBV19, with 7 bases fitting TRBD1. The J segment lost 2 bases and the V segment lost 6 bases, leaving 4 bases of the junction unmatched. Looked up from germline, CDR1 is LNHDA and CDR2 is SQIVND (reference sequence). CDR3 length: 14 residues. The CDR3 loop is CASRPQGGNQPQHF. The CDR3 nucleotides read TGTGCCAGTAGACCTCAGGGGGGCAATCAGCCCCAGCATTTT.

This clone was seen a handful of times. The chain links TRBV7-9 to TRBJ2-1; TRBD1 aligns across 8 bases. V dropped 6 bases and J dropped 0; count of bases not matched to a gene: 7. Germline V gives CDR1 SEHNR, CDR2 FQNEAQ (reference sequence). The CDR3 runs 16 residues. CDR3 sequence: CASSYDRGFSYNEQFF. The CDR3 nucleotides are TGTGCCAGCAGTTATGACAGGGGCTTCTCCTACAATGAGCAGTTCTTC.

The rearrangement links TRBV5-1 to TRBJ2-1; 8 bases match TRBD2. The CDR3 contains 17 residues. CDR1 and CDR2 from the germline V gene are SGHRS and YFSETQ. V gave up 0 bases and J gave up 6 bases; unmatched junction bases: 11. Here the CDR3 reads CASSLGAPAGGSNEQFF. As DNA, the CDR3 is TGCGCCAGCAGCTTGGGGGCCCCGGCGGGAGGATCCAATGAGCAGTTCTTC.

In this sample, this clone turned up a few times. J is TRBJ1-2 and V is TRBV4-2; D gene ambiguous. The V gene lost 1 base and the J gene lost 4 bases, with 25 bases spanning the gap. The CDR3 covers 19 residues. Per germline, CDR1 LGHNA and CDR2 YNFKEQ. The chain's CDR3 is CASSQGRQNYMGGFYGYTF. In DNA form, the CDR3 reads TGTGCCAGCAGCCAAGGACGCCAGAACTACATGGGTGGGTTCTATGGCTACACCTTC.

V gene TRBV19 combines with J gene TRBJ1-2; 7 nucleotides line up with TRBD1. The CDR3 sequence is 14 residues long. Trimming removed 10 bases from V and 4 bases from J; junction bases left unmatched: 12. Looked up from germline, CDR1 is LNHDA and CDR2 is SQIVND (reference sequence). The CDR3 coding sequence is TGTGCCACCCTCCCTCTAGGGGGCAGCTATGGCTACACCTTC. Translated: CATLPLGGSYGYTF.

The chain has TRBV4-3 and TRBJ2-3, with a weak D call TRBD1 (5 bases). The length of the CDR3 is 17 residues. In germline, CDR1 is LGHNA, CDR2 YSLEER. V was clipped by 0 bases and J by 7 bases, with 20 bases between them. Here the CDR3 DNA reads TGCGCCAGCAGCCAAGATTTGCTCGGCGATGGGGCATATACGCAGTATTTT. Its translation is CASSQDLLGDGAYTQYF.

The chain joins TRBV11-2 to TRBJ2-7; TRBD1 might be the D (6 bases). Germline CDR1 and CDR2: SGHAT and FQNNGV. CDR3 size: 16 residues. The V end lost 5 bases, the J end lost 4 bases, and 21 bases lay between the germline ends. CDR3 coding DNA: TGTGCCAGCAGCGGATCGACAGGCCCTCTTCCATACGAGCAGTACGTC. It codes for CASSGSTGPLPYEQYV.

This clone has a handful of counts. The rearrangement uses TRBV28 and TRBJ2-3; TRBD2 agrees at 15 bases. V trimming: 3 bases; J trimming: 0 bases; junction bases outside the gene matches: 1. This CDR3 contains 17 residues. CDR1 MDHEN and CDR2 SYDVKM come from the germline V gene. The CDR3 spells CASSFGLAGGSTDTQYF. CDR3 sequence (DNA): TGTGCCAGCAGTTTTGGACTAGCGGGAGGGAGCACAGATACGCAGTATTTT.